Sequencing of this T cell receptor (beta chain) was carried out in a study of blood T cells in healthy people across ages (dated by TCRdb to between 2014 and 2017). Notes on the research overall: In model experiments, template switching captured about one uniquely barcoded TCR beta cDNA molecule for every two T cells. To track age-related changes in TCR beta repertoire diversity, the study relied on deep sequencing normalized with unique cDNA molecular identifiers. The donors were split into four age groups: young (average 16 years), middle-aged (39), aged (approximately 60) and long-lived (roughly 86). To avoid experimental bias, donors of different ages were distributed randomly across sequencing lanes. The study analyzed two additional independent replicas of 1 million unique cDNA reads from the same blood draw for two donors, one aged 18 to 30 and one aged 80 or older.

The study at large found these results: Total diversity estimates from one million sequenced T cells were considered lower bounds and underestimates. The CMV infection status of donors was not known, potentially confounding age-related changes in expanded clonotypes. The long-lived group showed more naive CD4+ T cells, fewer expanded clones and increased TCR diversity than the aged group, suggesting age selection. Observed TCR beta diversity per million T cells fell roughly linearly with age, and a significant reduction was already apparent by age around 40. Since profiling was done on bulk unsorted PBMCs, naive and antigen-experienced compartments could not be conclusively compared. There was a strong correlation between observed TCR beta diversity and the percentage of naive T cells measured by flow cytometry.

The germline V gene supplies CDR1 ENHRY and CDR2 SYGVKD. Cut back by 0 bases and 10 bases, the V and J ends lie 4 bases apart. From the cysteine through the phenylalanine, the CDR3 covers 12 amino acids. The retained sequence is limited to the CDR3, 36 bases, with the frame set at the first base. The 35 to 40 donors, aged roughly 6 to 95 years, were systemically healthy Caucasian individuals from Russia. Each donor gave ten milliliters of peripheral blood, collected into EDTA-treated Vacutainer tubes. Ficoll-Paque density-gradient centrifugation was used to isolate PBMCs, with at least 6.5 million obtained per sample. Total RNA, at least 5 micrograms per sample, was extracted from PBMCs with Trizol reagent. The percentages of naive CD45RAhigh/CD27high T cells were determined by flow cytometry on a PBMC aliquot from every donor. Libraries were prepared through 5' RACE. Sequencing was carried out with an Illumina HiSeq 2500. A second roughly 7 to 11 cycle PCR used a sample-barcoded 5' primer and a J-beta primer mix. Each TCR beta cDNA molecule received a unique molecular identifier from a template-switch 5' adaptor carrying 12 random nucleotides. At least 2.5 million CDR3-containing paired-end reads were obtained from each sample. All of the RNA was converted into first-strand cDNA using the Mint cDNA synthesis kit, with a TRBC-specific oligonucleotide serving as the primer. After uracil-DNA glycosylase treatment, a first 18-cycle PCR used universal primers M1SS and BC2_uni_R on all cDNA. The authors processed their data as follows. Each sample was normalized by randomly selecting 1 million high-quality reads, each carrying a distinct molecular identifier. Instead of being binned into consensus sequences, reads with shared molecular identifiers were discarded. MiTCR, run with a Q25 quality threshold and the strictest error-elimination algorithm, handled CDR3 identification, clonotype clustering and error correction. A nonparametric unseen species model with Euler transformation was used to estimate lower-bound total TCR beta diversity. The public reads were quality trimmed at Q25 with fastp and then assembled into clones with MiXCR by TCRdb, keeping productive beta chains. Every distinct CDR3 protein forms one entry, paired with its most common genes and DNA. The authors' filters were not applied to this entry. This sample comprises fewer than 900,000 distinct CDR3 sequences, about half of them detected only once. The biggest ten clones account for 25% to 35% of the sample.

This clonotype was detected a few times. What this receptor recognizes is not known. The input lacks base qualities; no much larger clone sits a single base away. Sequenced input: blood. The origin of this receptor is a woman aged 60-70 years in good health. The rearrangement joined TRBV10-3 to TRBJ1-6, with no confident D gene call. The DNA reads TGTGCCATCAGTGAGTCCTCATCACCCCTCCACTTT. It specifies CAISESSSPLHF.